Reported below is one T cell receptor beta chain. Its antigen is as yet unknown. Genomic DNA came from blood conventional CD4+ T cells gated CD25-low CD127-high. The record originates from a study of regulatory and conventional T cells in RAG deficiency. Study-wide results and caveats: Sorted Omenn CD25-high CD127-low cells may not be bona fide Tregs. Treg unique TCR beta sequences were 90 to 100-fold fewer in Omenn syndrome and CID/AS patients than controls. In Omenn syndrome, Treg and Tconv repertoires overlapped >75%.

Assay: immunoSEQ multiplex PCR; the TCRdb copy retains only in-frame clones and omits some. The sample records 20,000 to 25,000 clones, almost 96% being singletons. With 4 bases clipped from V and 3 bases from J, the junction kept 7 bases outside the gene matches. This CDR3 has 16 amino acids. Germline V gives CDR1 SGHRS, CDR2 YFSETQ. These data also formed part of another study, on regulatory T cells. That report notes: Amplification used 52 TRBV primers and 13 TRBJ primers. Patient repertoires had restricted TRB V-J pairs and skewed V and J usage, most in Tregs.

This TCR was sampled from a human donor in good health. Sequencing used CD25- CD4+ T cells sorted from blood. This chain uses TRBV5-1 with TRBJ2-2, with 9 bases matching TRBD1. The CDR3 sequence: CASSLADRGDTGELFF. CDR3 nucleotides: TGCGCCAGCAGCCTGGCTGACAGGGGGGACACCGGGGAGCTGTTTTTT.